The T cell receptor beta chain under discussion was sequenced for a study of circulating and synovial CD4+ cells in juvenile arthritis. Study-wide points: CPL and bulk CD4 samples differed at least tenfold in T cell genomes.

For this clone: Its antigen is not known.

Data came from immunoSEQ multiplex PCR; TCRdb stores just in-frame clones and leaves some out. The repertoire holds approximately 3,000 clones, with approximately 81% as singletons. Trimming at V came to 4 bases and at J to 2 bases, leaving 5 bases not matched to a gene. The CDR3 totals 15 residues. CDR1 and CDR2 (germline): SGHRS, YFSETQ. The sample comprised CD4+ T cells from synovial fluid. The chain has TRBV5-1 and TRBJ2-7; 11 nucleotides line up with TRBD1. The TCR comes from a human donor with juvenile idiopathic arthritis. The chain's CDR3 is CASSLVGQGAYEQYF. As DNA, the CDR3 is TGCGCCAGCAGCCTCGTGGGACAGGGGGCCTACGAGCAGTACTTC.